These 10 T cell receptor beta chains were sequenced from one sample in a study of neurological immune-mediated disorders. Using its own MiXCR run on the 5' RACE reads, TCRdb lists one record per CDR3 protein. The sample holds nearly 45,000 distinct CDR3 sequences, roughly 13% seen once. The sample was PBMCs. Every receptor here comes from a female donor in good health.

This sequence joins TRBV20-1 and TRBJ1-5; no reliable D call. Deletions cut 3 bases from V and 11 bases from J, with 14 bases between. The CDR3 is 12 residues long. Looked up from germline, CDR1 is DFQATT and CDR2 is SNEGSKA (reference sequence). CDR3 sequence: CSASPTPQTQHF. CDR3 DNA sequence: TGCAGTGCTAGCCCCACCCCCCAAACCCAGCATTTT.

This clonotype was seen repeatedly, ten times or more. The rearrangement links TRBV20-1 to TRBJ2-5; weak D call: TRBD1 (5 bases). V gave up 0 bases and J gave up 4 bases, with 12 bases separating them. Looked up from germline, CDR1 is DFQATT and CDR2 is SNEGSKA (reference sequence). The CDR3 runs 14 residues. CDR3 coding DNA: TGCAGTGCTAGAGAAGGGGCGGAAGGAGAGACCCAGTACTTC. Its translation: CSAREGAEGETQYF.

This clonotype was recorded many times. This CDR3 is CASSLGGGGPGLTQYF. DNA for the CDR3: TGCGCCAGCTCCTTGGGGGGCGGGGGCCCCGGATTGACCCAGTACTTC. This sequence joins TRBV5-1 and TRBJ2-5; possible D gene TRBD2, 7 bases. The V end was cut by 7 bases, the J end by 7 bases, with 26 bases between. This CDR3 has 16 residues. CDR1 and CDR2 (germline): SGHRS, YFSETQ.

This clonotype was seen many times. V gene TRBV5-5 combines with J gene TRBJ2-5, with unresolved D. Germline assignment: CDR1 SGHKS and CDR2 YYEKEE (reference sequence). The V gene lost 4 bases and the J gene lost 4 bases, with 14 bases spanning the gap. The CDR3 has 14 residues. CDR3: CASSHQVGPETQYF. As DNA, the CDR3 is TGTGCCAGCAGCCACCAGGTTGGACCAGAGACCCAGTACTTC.

This clonotype was seen many times. The chain uses TRBV5-1 and TRBJ2-3; 9 positions agree with TRBD2. There are 16 residues in the CDR3. Germline CDR1 and CDR2: SGHRS and YFSETQ. V shed 1 base and J 0 bases; nucleotides not matched to a gene: 3. The CDR3 spells CASSLLAGSSTDTQYF. Here the CDR3 DNA reads TGCGCCAGCAGCTTGCTAGCGGGGTCAAGCACAGATACGCAGTATTTT. The full variable domain, rest sourced from reference TRBV5-1 and TRBJ2-3, is KAGVTQTPRYLIKTRGQQVTLSCSPISGHRSVSWYQQTPGQGLQFLFEYFSETQRNKGNFPGRFSGRQFSNSRSEMNVSTLELGDSALYLCASSLLAGSSTDTQYFGPGTRLTVL.

This clonotype has a count of ten or more. Written as DNA, the CDR3 is TGTGCCAGCAGTTCTAGCCCCCTCAGACTAGCGGTGGACACCGGGGAGCTGTTTTTT. Its translation: CASSSSPLRLAVDTGELFF. The rearrangement uses TRBV27 and TRBJ2-2; TRBD2 matches 9 bases. V shed 4 bases and J 3 bases; nucleotides not matched to a gene: 15. The CDR3 covers 19 residues. CDR1 is MNHEY, CDR2 SMNVEV, per germline (reference sequence).

This clonotype appeared many times. The chain links TRBV20-1 to TRBJ2-3; 8 nucleotides agree with TRBD1. From germline, CDR1 is DFQATT and CDR2 SNEGSKA (reference sequence). CDR3 length equals 14 residues. The trim removed 6 bases at V and 0 bases at J, leaving 5 bases unmatched. The CDR3 loop is CSATQGVSTDTQYF. The CDR3 DNA is TGCAGTGCCACACAGGGGGTTAGCACAGATACGCAGTATTTT.

This clonotype occurred many times. This chain uses TRBV29-1 with TRBJ2-2; D gene ambiguous. Germline CDR1 and CDR2: SQVTM and ANQGSEA. The CDR3 loop spans 15 amino acids. The ends were cut back, 6 bases at V and 4 bases at J, with 18 bases in the middle. The CDR3 loop is CSVVAGSRTTGELFF. The CDR3 coding sequence is TGCAGCGTCGTTGCCGGCTCCCGAACCACCGGGGAGCTGTTTTTT.

This clonotype was counted ten times or more. The chain links TRBV6-5 to TRBJ2-2, with D tentatively TRBD1 (6 bases). Germline V CDR1 and CDR2: MNHEY, SVGAGI. This CDR3 has 13 residues. The germline V and J ends were trimmed by 2 bases and 7 bases, with 8 bases remaining between them. CDR3 region: CASSYGGSGELFF. In DNA, the CDR3 is TGTGCCAGCAGTTACGGGGGCAGCGGGGAGCTGTTTTTT.

The chain uses TRBV18 and TRBJ2-5; tentative D call: TRBD2 (6 bases). The CDR3 spans 15 residues. V dropped 5 bases and J dropped 2 bases, with 15 bases sitting between them. From germline, CDR1 is KGHSH and CDR2 LQKENI. The CDR3 reads CASSSQPGEQETQYF. In nucleotides, the CDR3 is TGTGCCAGCTCATCGCAACCGGGGGAACAAGAGACCCAGTACTTC.